These 13 T cell receptor beta chains came from one sample sequenced in a study of T cell repertoires in cytomegalovirus infection. MiXCR was run by TCRdb on the reads, yielding one entry per CDR3 protein. The sample lists approximately 240,000 distinct CDR3 sequences, 12% occurring once. The material sequenced was PBMCs. These receptors were collected from a human donor in good health (CMV status not recorded). Some clones in this sample may be carry-over from other donors' samples.

This clonotype was recorded many times. V is TRBV12-3 or TRBV12-4 and J is TRBJ2-1, with 8 nucleotides matching TRBD2. The CDR3 contains 15 residues. Trimming at V came to 3 bases and at J to 5 bases, leaving 6 bases not matched to a gene. CDR3 nucleotides: TGTGCCAGCAGTTTCGGCAGCGGGGGTGACAATGAGCAGTTCTTC. Protein sequence: CASSFGSGGDNEQFF.

In its sample, this clonotype was seen many times. The chain joins TRBV28 to TRBJ1-5; TRBD1 matches 7 bases. The junction had 14 bases not matched to a gene; V was cut back by 6 bases and J by 9 bases. The CDR3 consists of 15 residues. Looked up from germline, CDR1 is MDHEN and CDR2 is SYDVKM. CDR3 sequence: CASRPYRGGQSPQHF. The CDR3 coding sequence is TGTGCCAGCAGACCCTACAGGGGCGGTCAATCGCCCCAGCATTTT.

The chain couples TRBV19 to TRBJ1-6, with 8 nucleotides matching TRBD1. The CDR3 spans 15 residues. Trimming at V came to 1 base and at J to 6 bases, leaving 2 bases not matched to a gene. Germline V gene sequence: CDR1 LNHDA, CDR2 SQIVND (reference sequence). The chain's CDR3 is CASSIAQGGNSPLHF. The CDR3 region has the DNA TGTGCCAGTAGTATAGCACAGGGGGGTAATTCACCCCTCCACTTT.

In this sample, this clonotype turned up many times. The chain recombines TRBV29-1 with TRBJ2-7; D perhaps matches TRBD2 (6 bases). The CDR3 has 19 amino acids. CDR1 SQVTM and CDR2 ANQGSEA come from the germline V gene. V was cut by 0 bases and J by 3 bases, with 27 bases left in between. CDR3: CSVEDPLDGGRLAHYEQYF. The CDR3 region has the DNA TGCAGCGTTGAAGATCCGCTTGATGGGGGGAGGCTAGCCCACTACGAGCAGTACTTC.

This clonotype was counted ten times or more. V is TRBV4-3 and J is TRBJ2-1; possibly TRBD2 for D (6 bases). CDR1 is LGHNA, CDR2 YSLEER, per germline. The CDR3 spans 12 residues. The V gene lost 3 bases and the J gene lost 9 bases, with 9 bases spanning the gap. The chain's CDR3 is CASSHTEGEQFF. The CDR3 DNA follows: TGCGCCAGCAGCCATACGGAGGGTGAGCAGTTCTTC.

The rearrangement uses TRBV2 and TRBJ2-2, with D tentatively TRBD1 or TRBD2 (5 bases each). With 8 bases removed from V and 6 bases from J, the gap between germline ends came to 16 bases. The CDR3 sequence is 14 residues long. In germline, CDR1 is SNHLY, CDR2 FYNNEI. CDR3 in amino acids: CASSWDRGAGELFF. The CDR3 DNA reads TGTGCCAGCTCTTGGGACCGAGGGGCCGGGGAGCTGTTTTTT.

This clonotype was recorded only once. This chain joins TRBV6-6 and TRBJ2-7, with TRBD2 matching over 7 bases. Per germline, CDR1 MNHNY and CDR2 SVGAGI (reference sequence). There are 17 residues in the CDR3. V lost 2 bases and J lost 3; bases outside the gene matches: 13. CDR3 amino acids: CASSYNSRRGGFYEQYF. The CDR3 nucleotides read TGTGCCAGCAGTTACAACAGCCGGCGCGGGGGTTTCTACGAGCAGTACTTC.

Only a few counts were recorded for this clonotype. V is TRBV27 and J is TRBJ1-4; no firm D call. Trimming took 4 bases from V and 8 from J, leaving 17 bases between them. The CDR3 spans 15 residues. The germline V gene encodes CDR1 MNHEY and CDR2 SMNVEV (reference sequence). The CDR3 DNA reads as TGTGCCAGCAGTTATACGCCCAACCGGGAGGAAAAACTGTTTTTT. Translating it yields CASSYTPNREEKLFF.

Many counts were recorded for this clonotype. The CDR3 spells CASSYSDSLEAFF. DNA for the CDR3: TGTGCCAGCAGTTACTCGGACAGCCTTGAAGCTTTCTTT. The chain employs TRBV6-2 or TRBV6-3 and TRBJ1-1, with D tentatively TRBD1 (6 bases). V dropped 0 bases and J dropped 7 bases, with 9 bases sitting between them. CDR3 length: 13 residues. Germline CDR1 reads MNHEY; CDR2 reads SVGEGT.

There are many counts of this clonotype. The chain is built from TRBV11-3 and TRBJ1-1; maybe TRBD1 (6 bases). Per germline, CDR1 SGHNT and CDR2 YENEEA. V gave up 5 bases and J gave up 6 bases, with 16 bases separating them. CDR3 length: 14 amino acids. The CDR3 nucleotides are TGTGCCAGCAGCCCAAGAAGGGGGGCTGCTGAAGCTTTCTTT. This gives the protein CASSPRRGAAEAFF.

This clonotype showed up just a few times. The CDR3 DNA is TGTGCCAGCACCCCCGCCCGGGGATCAGGCACTGAAGCTTTCTTT. Translation: CASTPARGSGTEAFF. This rearrangement joins TRBV28 to TRBJ1-1; no definite D call. Germline loops: CDR1 MDHEN, CDR2 SYDVKM. V shed 7 bases and J shed 4 bases, with 19 bases lying between them. The CDR3 contains 15 residues.

The chain carries TRBV20-1 and TRBJ2-1; D perhaps matches TRBD2 (6 bases). CDR1 and CDR2 from the germline V gene are DFQATT and SNEGSKA (reference sequence). Trimming removed 4 bases from V and 6 bases from J, with 10 bases in between. This CDR3 has 12 residues. The CDR3 nucleotides read TGCAGTGCTATTAGCGGTGGCAATGAGCAGTTCTTC. It yields the protein CSAISGGNEQFF.

This clonotype has ten or more counts. The chain uses TRBV12-3 or TRBV12-4 and TRBJ2-5, with D unclear. This CDR3 contains 13 residues. V lost 6 bases to trimming and J lost 2 bases, with 10 bases between them. The CDR3 region is CASSRGGQETQYF. In DNA form, the CDR3 reads TGTGCCAGCAGCCGAGGTGGACAAGAGACCCAGTACTTC.